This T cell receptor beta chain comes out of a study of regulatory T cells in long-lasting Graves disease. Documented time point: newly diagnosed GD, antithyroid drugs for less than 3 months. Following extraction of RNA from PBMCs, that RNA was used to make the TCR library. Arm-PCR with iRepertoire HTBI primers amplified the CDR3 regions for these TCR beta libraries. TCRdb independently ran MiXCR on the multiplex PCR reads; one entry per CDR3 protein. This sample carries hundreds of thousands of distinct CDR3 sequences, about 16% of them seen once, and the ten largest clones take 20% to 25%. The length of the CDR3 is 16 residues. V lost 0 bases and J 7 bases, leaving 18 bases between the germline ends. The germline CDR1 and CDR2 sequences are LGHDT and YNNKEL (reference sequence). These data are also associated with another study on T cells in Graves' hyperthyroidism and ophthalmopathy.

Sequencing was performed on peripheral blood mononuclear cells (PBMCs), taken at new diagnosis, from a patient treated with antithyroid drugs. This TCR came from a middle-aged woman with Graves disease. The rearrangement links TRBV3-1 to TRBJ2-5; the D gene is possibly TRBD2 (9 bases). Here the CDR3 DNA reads TGTGCCAGCAGCCAAGATCCGCTAGCGGGGACAGGGACCCAGTACTTC. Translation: CASSQDPLAGTGTQYF.